Following are 30 T cell receptor beta chains from one sample sequenced in a study of blood T cell repertoires in COVID-19. Assay: immunoSEQ multiplex PCR; the TCRdb copy retains only in-frame clones and omits some. The sample carries 350,000 to 450,000 clones, approximately 86% recorded once. Sequenced material: peripheral blood. Receptors originate from an older woman with COVID-19, enrolled during active disease.

CDR3 in DNA: TGTGCCTGGAGCTCGGCAGGGTACGGTGAGCAGTACTTC. Its translation: CAWSSAGYGEQYF. The V call is TRBV30, the J call TRBJ2-7; perhaps TRBD1 as D (5 bases). With 3 bases removed from V and 7 bases from J, the gap between germline ends came to 16 bases. The CDR3 totals 13 residues. Looked up from germline, CDR1 is GTSNPN and CDR2 is SVGIG (reference sequence).

The chain uses TRBV5-5 and TRBJ1-1, with D perhaps matching TRBD1 (5 bases). The CDR3 is 13 amino acids. Between the trimmed V and J ends, which lost 2 bases and 3 bases, there was a span of 8 bases. The germline CDR1 and CDR2 sequences are SGHKS and YYEKEE (reference sequence). The CDR3 region has the DNA TGTGCCAGCAGCTTCGCGGGGGACACTGAAGCTTTCTTT. Protein sequence: CASSFAGDTEAFF. The whole variable domain, remainder taken from reference TRBV5-5 and TRBJ1-1, is DAGVTQSPTHLIKTRGQQVTLRCSPISGHKSVSWYQQVLGQGPQFIFQYYEKEERGRGNFPDRFSARQFPNYSSELNVNALLLGDSALYLCASSFAGDTEAFFGQGTRLTVV.

This clone was seen a few times. The chain couples TRBV9 to TRBJ1-4; TRBD1 matches at 9 bases. With V trimmed by 4 bases and J by 7 bases, 8 bases remained unmatched. This CDR3 is 15 amino acids long. Germline V gene sequence: CDR1 SGDLS, CDR2 YYNGEE. The CDR3 region has the DNA TGTGCCAGCAGCTATCAGGGACAGGGTGTTGAAAAACTGTTTTTT. Protein: CASSYQGQGVEKLFF.

This chain joins TRBV9 and TRBJ2-3; D gene unclear. The germline V and J ends were trimmed by 4 bases and 0 bases, with 12 bases remaining between them. This CDR3 contains 15 residues. Germline lookup yields CDR1 SGDLS and CDR2 YYNGEE. CDR3 in amino acids: CASSPRGASTDTQYF. CDR3 nucleotide sequence: TGTGCCAGCAGCCCCCGAGGAGCTAGCACAGATACGCAGTATTTT.

The gene calls are TRBV11-3 and TRBJ2-1, with D tentatively TRBD1 (6 bases). The CDR3 is made up of 15 amino acids. The V end lost 0 bases, the J end lost 6 bases, and 12 bases lay between the germline ends. From germline, CDR1 is SGHNT and CDR2 YENEEA. This chain's CDR3 is CASSLEAGTINEQFF. The CDR3 nucleotides read TGTGCCAGCAGCTTAGAGGCAGGGACAATCAATGAGCAGTTCTTC.

This clone occurred once. The rearrangement joins TRBV4-1 to TRBJ1-4; TRBD1 matches at 8 bases. The germline CDR1 and CDR2 sequences are MGHRA and YSYEKL. The V gene end was trimmed by 1 base and the J gene end by 3 bases; junction bases not matched to a gene: 4. The CDR3 covers 16 residues. The CDR3, as DNA: TGCGCCAGCAGCCAAGTACCGGGACAGGCTAATGAAAAACTGTTTTTT. Its protein is CASSQVPGQANEKLFF.

The CDR3 reads CASNLDTGLGPQHF. The CDR3 DNA reads TGTGCCAGCAATTTAGACACGGGGTTAGGACCCCAGCATTTT. This sequence joins TRBV2 and TRBJ1-5; D is unclear. The CDR3 has 14 amino acids. The germline CDR1 and CDR2 sequences are SNHLY and FYNNEI. Trimming cost V 7 bases and J 10 bases, with 20 bases left between them.

The genes are TRBV19 and TRBJ1-3, with D possibly matching TRBD1 (6 bases). Trimming shortened V by 10 bases and J by 2 bases, and 15 bases separated the two germline ends. The germline V gene encodes CDR1 LNHDA and CDR2 SQIVND (reference sequence). This CDR3 has 14 amino acids. The CDR3: CATQRGNPGNTIYF. CDR3 in DNA: TGTGCCACTCAAAGGGGGAACCCTGGAAACACCATATATTTT. Looking up the rest from reference TRBV19 and TRBJ1-3 gives the full variable domain: DGGITQSPKYLFRKEGQNVTLSCEQNLNHDAMYWYRQDPGQGLRLIYYSQIVNDFQKGDIAEGYSVSREKKESFPLTVTSAQKNPTAFYLCATQRGNPGNTIYFGEGSWLTVV.

The chain joins TRBV3-1 (or the pseudogene TRBV3-2) to TRBJ2-5; tentatively, D is TRBD2 (6 bases). From germline, CDR1 is LGHDT and CDR2 YNNKEL (reference sequence). CDR3 length: 12 amino acids. V lost 4 bases and J lost 9, with 12 bases in between. Written as DNA, the CDR3 is TGTGCCAGCAGCCCCCTCGGGAGCGCCCAGTACTTC. It specifies CASSPLGSAQYF.

This clone turned up a few times. The rearrangement joins TRBV28 to TRBJ1-1; 7 bases align to TRBD1. V was clipped by 3 bases and J by 3 bases; unmatched bases: 10. The CDR3 is 16 residues long. CDR1 is MDHEN and CDR2 is SYDVKM in the germline V gene. CDR3 in amino acids: CASSFSGGLVDTEAFF. The CDR3 DNA is TGTGCCAGCAGTTTCTCAGGGGGTTTGGTTGACACTGAAGCTTTCTTT. The full variable domain, in which reference TRBV28 and TRBJ1-1 provide the parts outside the CDR3, is DVKVTQSSRYLVKRTGEKVFLECVQDMDHENMFWYRQDPGLGLRLIYFSYDVKMKEKGDIPEGYSVSREKKERFSLILESASTNQTSMYLCASSFSGGLVDTEAFFGQGTRLTVV.

The chain links TRBV24-1 to TRBJ2-1; 8 bases match TRBD1. CDR1 KGHDR and CDR2 SFDVKD come from the germline V gene. With V trimmed by 4 bases and J by 5 bases, 3 bases remained unmatched. CDR3 length: 14 residues. DNA of the CDR3: TGTGCCACCAGTGAAACAGGGGGACACAATGAGCAGTTCTTC. It yields the protein CATSETGGHNEQFF.

This clone was counted between two and nine times. The V call is TRBV5-6, the J call TRBJ1-5; perhaps TRBD1 as D (5 bases). Germline values: CDR1 SGHDT, CDR2 YYEEEE. This CDR3 is built from 15 residues. Trimming took 4 bases from V and 0 from J, leaving 11 bases between them. The CDR3 DNA reads as TGTGCCAGCAGCGTCGCGGGGGATAGCAATCAGCCCCAGCATTTT. Protein sequence: CASSVAGDSNQPQHF. Variable domain in full (rest from reference TRBV5-6 and TRBJ1-5): DAGVTQSPTHLIKTRGQQVTLRCSPKSGHDTVSWYQQALGQGPQFIFQYYEEEERQRGNFPDRFSGHQFPNYSSELNVNALLLGDSALYLCASSVAGDSNQPQHFGDGTRLSIL.

This chain uses TRBV7-9 with TRBJ2-7, with TRBD1 matching over 7 bases. J was trimmed by 0 bases and V by 7 bases; bases with no gene match: 6. The CDR3 totals 14 residues. Germline CDR1 and CDR2: SEHNR and FQNEAQ (reference sequence). The CDR3 region is CASTLDRSSYEQYF. Written as DNA, the CDR3 is TGTGCCAGCACCCTGGACAGGAGCTCCTACGAGCAGTACTTC.

This clone was recorded a few times. The chain has TRBV11-3 and TRBJ1-1; weak D call: TRBD1 (6 bases). The CDR3 is 13 residues long. The germline V gene encodes CDR1 SGHNT and CDR2 YENEEA. The germline V and J ends were trimmed by 5 bases and 4 bases, with 11 bases remaining between them. Here the CDR3 DNA reads TGTGCCAGCAGCCGCAGAGGGGGCACTGAAGCTTTCTTT. It yields the protein CASSRRGGTEAFF.

V and J are TRBV15 and TRBJ2-7, with D perhaps TRBD1 (6 bases). This CDR3 is 12 amino acids long. CDR1 is LNHNV, CDR2 YYDKDF, per germline (reference sequence). The V and J ends lost 1 base and 5 bases respectively, with 6 bases between them. CDR3 sequence: CATSRGQDEQYF. CDR3 bases: TGTGCCACCAGCAGAGGACAGGACGAGCAGTACTTC. Together with reference TRBV15 and TRBJ2-7, the CDR3 gives the full variable domain: DAMVIQNPRYQVTQFGKPVTLSCSQTLNHNVMYWYQQKSSQAPKLLFHYYDKDFNNEADTPDNFQSRRPNTSFCFLDIRSPGLGDTAMYLCATSRGQDEQYFGPGTRLTVT.

The genes are TRBV5-1 and TRBJ1-4, with 10 bases that match TRBD1. Trimming removed 1 base from V and 7 bases from J; junction bases left unmatched: 4. Germline values: CDR1 SGHRS, CDR2 YFSETQ. The CDR3 extends over 15 amino acids. This CDR3 reads CASSLTGTGVEKLFF. As DNA, the CDR3 is TGCGCCAGCAGCTTGACCGGGACAGGGGTTGAAAAACTGTTTTTT.

The chain uses TRBV7-9 and TRBJ2-7; TRBD1 matches 8 bases. Germline assignment: CDR1 SEHNR and CDR2 FQNEAQ (reference sequence). Trimming removed 5 bases from V and 3 bases from J; junction bases left unmatched: 3. The length of the CDR3 is 13 residues. The CDR3 loop reads CASSPTGDYEQYF. The DNA for the CDR3 is TGTGCCAGCAGCCCGACAGGGGACTACGAGCAGTACTTC.

The CDR3 DNA reads as TGTGCCAGCAGCCCGCGAGATGAGAGTGAGCAGTTCTTC. This sequence encodes CASSPRDESEQFF. The genes are TRBV9 and TRBJ2-1; D gene uncertain. Germline V lookup: CDR1 SGDLS, CDR2 YYNGEE. This CDR3 is built from 13 residues. Trimming took 4 bases from V and 9 from J, leaving 14 bases between them. The full variable domain, rest sourced from reference TRBV9 and TRBJ2-1, is DSGVTQTPKHLITATGQRVTLRCSPRSGDLSVYWYQQSLDQGLQFLIQYYNGEERAKGNILERFSAQQFPDLHSELNLSSLELGDSALYFCASSPRDESEQFFGPGTRLTVL.

J is TRBJ2-7 and V is TRBV15, with TRBD2 matching 8 bases. The CDR3 runs to 13 residues. Trimming removed 1 base from V and 6 bases from J; junction bases left unmatched: 2. Germline values: CDR1 LNHNV, CDR2 YYDKDF (reference sequence). CDR3 DNA: TGTGCCACCAGCAGAGGGGCGGGGGGCGAGCAGTACTTC. This sequence encodes CATSRGAGGEQYF. Variable domain in full (rest from reference TRBV15 and TRBJ2-7): DAMVIQNPRYQVTQFGKPVTLSCSQTLNHNVMYWYQQKSSQAPKLLFHYYDKDFNNEADTPDNFQSRRPNTSFCFLDIRSPGLGDTAMYLCATSRGAGGEQYFGPGTRLTVT.

The chain is built from TRBV7-7 and TRBJ2-1, with 9 bases aligning to TRBD2. CDR1 SSHAT and CDR2 FNYEAQ come from the germline V gene (reference sequence). The CDR3 extends over 15 amino acids. With 5 bases clipped from V and 9 bases from J, the junction kept 11 bases outside the gene matches. As DNA, the CDR3 is TGTGCCAGCAGCGCCGTAGCGGGGGAAGGAGGTGAGCAGTTCTTC. Its protein product is CASSAVAGEGGEQFF.

The V call is TRBV3-1 (or the pseudogene TRBV3-2), the J call TRBJ2-7, with TRBD1 matching 7 bases. The CDR3 sequence is 16 residues long. Germline V CDR1 and CDR2: LGHDT, YNNKEL (reference sequence). J was trimmed by 3 bases and V by 0 bases; bases with no gene match: 8. CDR3 sequence reads: CASSQELTGKIYEQYF. In DNA form, the CDR3 reads TGTGCCAGCAGCCAAGAGCTGACAGGGAAAATCTACGAGCAGTACTTC.

The chain carries TRBV3-1 (or the pseudogene TRBV3-2) and TRBJ2-5; D might be TRBD1 (6 bases). Trimming cost V 1 base and J 3 bases, with 27 bases left between them. The CDR3 loop spans 20 amino acids. Germline loops: CDR1 LGHDT, CDR2 YNNKEL (reference sequence). The CDR3 protein is CASSQVPHRTEGGHEETQYF. The CDR3 region has the DNA TGTGCCAGCAGCCAAGTACCGCATCGAACTGAAGGGGGTCATGAAGAGACCCAGTACTTC.

This clone appeared a single time. This chain links TRBV12-3 or TRBV12-4 with TRBJ2-1; D unresolved. V lost 6 bases and J lost 0, with 6 bases in between. CDR3 length: 13 residues. The CDR3 DNA sequence: TGTGCCAGCAGGGTGAGCTCCTACAATGAGCAGTTCTTC. Amino acid sequence: CASRVSSYNEQFF.

CDR3 bases: TGCGCCAGCAGTGAGCAGGGGTACACTGAAGCTTTCTTT. As protein: CASSEQGYTEAFF. The chain uses TRBV10-1 and TRBJ1-1; a weak D match, TRBD1 (6 bases). Deletions cut 2 bases from V and 3 bases from J, with 7 bases between. This CDR3 has 13 amino acids. Germline lookup yields CDR1 WNHNN and CDR2 SYGVQD (reference sequence).

The chain carries TRBV5-4 and TRBJ1-2, with TRBD1 matching 9 bases. V lost 0 bases to trimming and J lost 4 bases; unmatched junction nucleotides: 7. This CDR3 has 16 residues. The germline V gene has CDR1 SGHNT and CDR2 YYREEE (reference sequence). The CDR3 DNA is TGTGCCAGCAGCTTGGCCGGACAGGGGTCGCGCTATGGCTACACCTTC. Protein product: CASSLAGQGSRYGYTF.

The J gene is TRBJ2-7, the V gene TRBV5-8; D uncertain. The CDR3 loop spans 11 amino acids. V was pared by 5 bases and J by 4 bases, with 7 bases between. Per germline, CDR1 SGHTS and CDR2 YDEGEE. Here the CDR3 DNA reads TGTGCCAGCAGTTCAGTTTACGAGCAGTACTTC. It specifies CASSSVYEQYF. Filled out from reference TRBV5-8 and TRBJ2-7, the complete variable domain reads EAGVTQSPTHLIKTRGQQATLRCSPISGHTSVYWYQQALGLGLQFLLWYDEGEERNRGNFPPRFSGRQFPNYSSELNVNALELEDSALYLCASSSVYEQYFGPGTRLTVT.

The V gene is TRBV11-3, the J gene TRBJ1-4; D unclear. V was shortened by 0 bases and J by 5 bases, with 7 bases between the two germline ends. This CDR3 contains 14 residues. CDR1 is SGHNT, CDR2 YENEEA, per germline. Here the CDR3 DNA reads TGTGCCAGCAGCTTAGACAGATTCAATGAAAAACTGTTTTTT. Amino acids: CASSLDRFNEKLFF.

The chain is built from TRBV5-8 and TRBJ2-7, with no clear D. Trimming shortened V by 5 bases and J by 2 bases, and 17 bases separated the two germline ends. This CDR3 region has 15 residues. Germline CDR1 and CDR2: SGHTS and YDEGEE. DNA of the CDR3: TGTGCCAGCAGACCTCAGGCTCCCGATGCCTACGAGCAGTACTTC. This gives the protein CASRPQAPDAYEQYF.

As to this clone: A read error may produce the germline difference seen at one junction end. The genes are TRBV6-5 and TRBJ1-3, with TRBD1 matching over 7 bases. Germline V lookup: CDR1 MNHEY, CDR2 SVGAGI. This CDR3 region has 15 residues. The DNA of the CDR3 is TGTGCCAGCAGTTACTCGGGACAGTCTGAAAACACCATATATTTT. This sequence encodes CASSYSGQSENTIYF.

The V and J genes are TRBV30 and TRBJ1-4; no firm D call. Germline V lookup: CDR1 GTSNPN, CDR2 SVGIG (reference sequence). V was cut by 0 bases and J by 8 bases, with 7 bases left in between. The CDR3 runs 12 residues. This CDR3 is CAWSVATEKLFF. The CDR3 DNA sequence: TGTGCCTGGAGTGTAGCCACGGAAAAACTGTTTTTT.